This T cell receptor beta chain was sequenced for a study of post-analysis software for immune sequencing data. This CDR3 has 16 amino acids. Losses at the gene ends were 2 bases for V and 2 bases for J; bases not matched to a gene: 6. Germline values: CDR1 MNHEY, CDR2 SVGEGT. This clonotype has a single count. Its specificity is not known. Unique molecular identifiers tagged the TCR beta cDNA libraries. From the PCR reads, TCRdb called clonotypes with MiXCR, one entry per CDR3 protein. The table has about 430,000 distinct CDR3 sequences, 39% seen once. Regarding the study as a whole: About five TRBV segments, including TRBV5-6, TRBV5-1 and TRBV20-1, were more frequent in patients than controls.

V and J are TRBV6-2 or TRBV6-3 and TRBJ2-3; 8 nucleotides line up with TRBD2. Input material: blood. The receptor was derived from a girl aged 2 to 9 with multiple sclerosis. CDR3 residues: CASSYEGTRHTDTQYF. CDR3 DNA sequence: TGTGCCAGCAGTTACGAGGGGACTAGGCACACAGATACGCAGTATTTT.